This TCR beta chain was sequenced for a study of blood T cell repertoires in COVID-19. This clone showed up just once. Germline V lookup: CDR1 LGHDT, CDR2 YNNKEL (reference sequence). V dropped 4 bases and J dropped 0 bases, with 16 bases sitting between them. This CDR3 region has 18 residues. Measured with immunoSEQ multiplex PCR; TCRdb has only the in-frame clones, and not every one. Of some 150,000 clones in the sample, 87% were seen once. This receptor was taken from a woman between 45 and 60 years old with acute or convalescent COVID-19. Sequenced: peripheral blood. The chain employs TRBV3-1 (or the pseudogene TRBV3-2) and TRBJ2-6; D may be TRBD1 (6 bases). DNA for the CDR3: TGTGCCAGCAGCCTTTACAGGGTCCCCATCTCTGGGGCCAACGTCCTGACTTTC. Its protein product is CASSLYRVPISGANVLTF.